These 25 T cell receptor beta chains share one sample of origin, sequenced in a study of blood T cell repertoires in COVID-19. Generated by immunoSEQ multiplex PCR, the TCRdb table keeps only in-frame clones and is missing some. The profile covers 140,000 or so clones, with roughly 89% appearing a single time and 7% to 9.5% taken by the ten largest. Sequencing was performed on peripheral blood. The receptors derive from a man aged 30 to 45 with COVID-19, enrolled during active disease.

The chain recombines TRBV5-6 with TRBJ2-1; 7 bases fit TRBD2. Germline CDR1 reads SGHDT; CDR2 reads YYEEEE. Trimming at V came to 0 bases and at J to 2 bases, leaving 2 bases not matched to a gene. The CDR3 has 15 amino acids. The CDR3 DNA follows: TGTGCCAGCAGCTTGGGGGGAGGGGCCTACAATGAGCAGTTCTTC. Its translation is CASSLGGGAYNEQFF.

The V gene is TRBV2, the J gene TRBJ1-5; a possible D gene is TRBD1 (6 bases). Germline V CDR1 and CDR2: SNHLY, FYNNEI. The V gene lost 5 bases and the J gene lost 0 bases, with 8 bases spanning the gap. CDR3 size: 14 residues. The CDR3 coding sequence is TGTGCCAGCAGTAGGGACACTAGCAATCAGCCCCAGCATTTT. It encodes CASSRDTSNQPQHF.

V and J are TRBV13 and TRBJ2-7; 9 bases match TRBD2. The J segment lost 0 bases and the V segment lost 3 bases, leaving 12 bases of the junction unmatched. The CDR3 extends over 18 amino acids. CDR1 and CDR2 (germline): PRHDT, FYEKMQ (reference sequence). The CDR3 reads CASSFRAGGLLHSYEQYF. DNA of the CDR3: TGTGCCAGCAGCTTTAGAGCGGGAGGCCTCCTCCACTCCTACGAGCAGTACTTC.

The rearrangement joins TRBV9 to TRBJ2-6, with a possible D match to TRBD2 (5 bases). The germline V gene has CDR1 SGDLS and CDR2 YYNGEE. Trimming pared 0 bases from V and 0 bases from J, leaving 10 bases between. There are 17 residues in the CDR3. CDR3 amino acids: CASSVVLASSGANVLTF. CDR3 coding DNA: TGTGCCAGCAGCGTAGTCCTAGCTAGCTCTGGGGCCAACGTCCTGACTTTC.

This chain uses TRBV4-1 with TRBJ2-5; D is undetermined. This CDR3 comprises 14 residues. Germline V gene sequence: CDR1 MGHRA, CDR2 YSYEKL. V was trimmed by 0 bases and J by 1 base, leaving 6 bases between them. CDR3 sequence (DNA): TGCGCCAGCAGCCAAGAGGGCAGCCAAGAGACCCAGTACTTC. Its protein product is CASSQEGSQETQYF.

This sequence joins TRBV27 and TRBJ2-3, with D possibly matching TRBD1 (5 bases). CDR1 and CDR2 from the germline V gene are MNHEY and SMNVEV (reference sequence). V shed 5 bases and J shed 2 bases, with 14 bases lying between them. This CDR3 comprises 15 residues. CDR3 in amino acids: CASSPLAGITDTQYF. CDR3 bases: TGTGCCAGCAGTCCCCTCGCAGGGATCACAGATACGCAGTATTTT.

The CDR3 bases are TGTGCCAGCAGGCCAGGGGTCGTCTCGGGTTCACCCCTCCACTTT. Amino acids: CASRPGVVSGSPLHF. The rearrangement links TRBV7-8 to TRBJ1-6, with D tentatively TRBD1 (6 bases). CDR1 SGHVS and CDR2 FQNEAQ come from the germline V gene. The CDR3 sequence is 15 residues long. Trimming removed 6 bases from V and 9 bases from J, with 18 bases in between.

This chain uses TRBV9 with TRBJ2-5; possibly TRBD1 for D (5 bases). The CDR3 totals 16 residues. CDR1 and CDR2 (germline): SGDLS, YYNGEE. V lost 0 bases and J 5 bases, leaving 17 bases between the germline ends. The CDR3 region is CASSVGATREAETQYF. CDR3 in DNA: TGTGCCAGCAGCGTAGGGGCAACCAGGGAAGCCGAGACCCAGTACTTC. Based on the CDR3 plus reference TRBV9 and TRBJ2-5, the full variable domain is DSGVTQTPKHLITATGQRVTLRCSPRSGDLSVYWYQQSLDQGLQFLIQYYNGEERAKGNILERFSAQQFPDLHSELNLSSLELGDSALYFCASSVGATREAETQYFGPGTRLLVL.

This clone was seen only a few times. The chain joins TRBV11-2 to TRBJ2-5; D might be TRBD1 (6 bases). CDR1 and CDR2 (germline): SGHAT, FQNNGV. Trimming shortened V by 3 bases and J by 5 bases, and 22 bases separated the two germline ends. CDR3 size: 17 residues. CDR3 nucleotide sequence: TGTGCCAGCAGCTTGGTACTTGGGGGCGAGGGTGGGGAGACCCAGTACTTC. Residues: CASSLVLGGEGGETQYF. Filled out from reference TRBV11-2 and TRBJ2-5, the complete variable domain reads EAGVAQSPRYKIIEKRQSVAFWCNPISGHATLYWYQQILGQGPKLLIQFQNNGVVDDSQLPKDRFSAERLKGVDSTLKIQPAKLEDSAVYLCASSLVLGGEGGETQYFGPGTRLLVL.

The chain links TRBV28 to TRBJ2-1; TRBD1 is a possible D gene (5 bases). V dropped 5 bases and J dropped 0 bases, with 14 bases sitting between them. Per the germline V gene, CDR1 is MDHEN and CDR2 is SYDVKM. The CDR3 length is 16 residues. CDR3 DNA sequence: TGTGCCAGCAGTCCAGCAGGGCCCAGCTCCTACAATGAGCAGTTCTTC. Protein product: CASSPAGPSSYNEQFF.

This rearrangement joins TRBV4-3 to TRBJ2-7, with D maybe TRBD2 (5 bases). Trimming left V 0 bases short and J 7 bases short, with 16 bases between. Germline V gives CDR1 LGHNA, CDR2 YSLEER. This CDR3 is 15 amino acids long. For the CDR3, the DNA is TGCGCCAGCAGCCAAGACCCATCGAGGGTGGGTGAGCAGTACTTC. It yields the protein CASSQDPSRVGEQYF.

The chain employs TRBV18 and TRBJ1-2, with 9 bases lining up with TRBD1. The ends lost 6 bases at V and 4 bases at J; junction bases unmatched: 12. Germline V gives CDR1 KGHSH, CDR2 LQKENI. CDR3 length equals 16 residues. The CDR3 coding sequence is TGTGCCAGCTCGCCCCGGGAGGTGACAGGGGGCTATGGCTACACCTTC. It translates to CASSPREVTGGYGYTF.

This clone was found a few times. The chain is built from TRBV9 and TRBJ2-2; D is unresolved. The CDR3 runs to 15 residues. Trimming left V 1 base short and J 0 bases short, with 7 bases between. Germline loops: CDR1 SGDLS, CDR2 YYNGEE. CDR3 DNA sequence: TGTGCCAGCAGCGTAACAAGCGCGAACACCGGGGAGCTGTTTTTT. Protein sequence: CASSVTSANTGELFF. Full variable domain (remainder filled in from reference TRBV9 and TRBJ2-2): DSGVTQTPKHLITATGQRVTLRCSPRSGDLSVYWYQQSLDQGLQFLIQYYNGEERAKGNILERFSAQQFPDLHSELNLSSLELGDSALYFCASSVTSANTGELFFGEGSRLTVL.

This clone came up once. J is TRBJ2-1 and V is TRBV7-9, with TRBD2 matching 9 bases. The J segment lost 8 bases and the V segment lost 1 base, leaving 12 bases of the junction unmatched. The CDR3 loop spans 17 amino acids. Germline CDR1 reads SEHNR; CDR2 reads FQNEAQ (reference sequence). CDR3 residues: CASSLVTVAGGPDEQFF. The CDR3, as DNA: TGTGCCAGCAGCTTAGTTACGGTCGCGGGAGGGCCCGATGAGCAGTTCTTC.

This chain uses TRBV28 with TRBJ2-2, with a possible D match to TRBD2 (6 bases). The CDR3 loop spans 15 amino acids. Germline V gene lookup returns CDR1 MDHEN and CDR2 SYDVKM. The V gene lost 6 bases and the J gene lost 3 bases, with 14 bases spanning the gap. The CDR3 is CASSRGITDTGELFF. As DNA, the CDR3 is TGTGCCAGCAGCCGCGGGATTACAGACACCGGGGAGCTGTTTTTT.

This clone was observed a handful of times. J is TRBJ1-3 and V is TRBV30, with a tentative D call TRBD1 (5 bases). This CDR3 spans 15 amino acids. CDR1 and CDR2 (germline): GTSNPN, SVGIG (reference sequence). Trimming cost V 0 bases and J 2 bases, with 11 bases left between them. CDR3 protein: CAWSVRGAPGNTIYF. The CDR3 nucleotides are TGTGCCTGGAGTGTACGCGGGGCTCCTGGAAACACCATATATTTT.

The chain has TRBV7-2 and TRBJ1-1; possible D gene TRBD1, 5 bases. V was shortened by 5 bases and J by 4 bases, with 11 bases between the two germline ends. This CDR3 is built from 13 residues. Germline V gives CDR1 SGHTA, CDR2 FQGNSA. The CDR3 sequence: CASSILTGTEAFF. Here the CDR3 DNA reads TGTGCCAGCAGCATACTAACAGGCACTGAAGCTTTCTTT.

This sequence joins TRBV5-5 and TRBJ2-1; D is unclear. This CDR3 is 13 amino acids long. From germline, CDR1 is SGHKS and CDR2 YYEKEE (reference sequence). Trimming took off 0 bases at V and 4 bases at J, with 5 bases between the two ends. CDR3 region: CASSLVQYNEQFF. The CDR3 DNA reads TGTGCCAGCAGCTTGGTACAGTACAATGAGCAGTTCTTC.

The CDR3 sequence: CASSTLDRGEETQYF. The CDR3 DNA sequence: TGTGCCAGTAGTACGCTGGACAGGGGGGAAGAGACCCAGTACTTC. This chain joins TRBV19 and TRBJ2-5; TRBD1 aligns across 10 bases. The germline CDR1 and CDR2 sequences are LNHDA and SQIVND (reference sequence). This CDR3 is built from 15 residues. The V gene end was trimmed by 4 bases and the J gene end by 3 bases; junction bases not matched to a gene: 5. Full variable domain (remainder filled in from reference TRBV19 and TRBJ2-5): DGGITQSPKYLFRKEGQNVTLSCEQNLNHDAMYWYRQDPGQGLRLIYYSQIVNDFQKGDIAEGYSVSREKKESFPLTVTSAQKNPTAFYLCASSTLDRGEETQYFGPGTRLLVL.

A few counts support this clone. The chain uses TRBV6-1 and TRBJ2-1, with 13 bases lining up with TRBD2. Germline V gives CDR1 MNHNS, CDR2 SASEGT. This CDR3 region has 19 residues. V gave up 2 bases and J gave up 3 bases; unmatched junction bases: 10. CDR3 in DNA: TGTGCCAGCAGTGAACCGGGACTAGCGGGGCCTCACGGCTACAATGAGCAGTTCTTC. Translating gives CASSEPGLAGPHGYNEQFF.

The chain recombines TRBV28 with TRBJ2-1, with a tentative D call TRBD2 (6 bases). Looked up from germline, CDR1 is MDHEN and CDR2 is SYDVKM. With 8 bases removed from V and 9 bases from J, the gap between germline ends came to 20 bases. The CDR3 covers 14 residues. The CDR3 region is CASCSITSFSEQFF. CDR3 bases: TGTGCCAGCTGTTCGATAACTAGCTTCAGTGAGCAGTTCTTC.

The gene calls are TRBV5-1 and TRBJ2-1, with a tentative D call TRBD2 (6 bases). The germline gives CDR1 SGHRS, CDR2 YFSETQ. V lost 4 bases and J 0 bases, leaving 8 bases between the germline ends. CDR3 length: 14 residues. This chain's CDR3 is CASSAGGSYNEQFF. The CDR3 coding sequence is TGCGCCAGCAGCGCCGGGGGCTCCTACAATGAGCAGTTCTTC.

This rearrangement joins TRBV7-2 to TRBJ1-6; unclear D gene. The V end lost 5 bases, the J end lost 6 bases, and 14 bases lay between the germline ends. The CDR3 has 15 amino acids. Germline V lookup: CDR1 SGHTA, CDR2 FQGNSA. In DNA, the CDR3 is TGTGCCAGCAGCCCTACGCGCCACCTTAATTCACCCCTCCACTTT. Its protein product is CASSPTRHLNSPLHF.

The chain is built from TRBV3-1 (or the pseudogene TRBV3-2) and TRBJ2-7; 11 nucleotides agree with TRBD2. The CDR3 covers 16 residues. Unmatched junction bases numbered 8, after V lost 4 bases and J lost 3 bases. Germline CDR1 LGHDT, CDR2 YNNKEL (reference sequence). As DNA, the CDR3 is TGTGCCAGCAGCCCATCCGGGACTAGCGGAAACTACGAGCAGTACTTC. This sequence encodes CASSPSGTSGNYEQYF.

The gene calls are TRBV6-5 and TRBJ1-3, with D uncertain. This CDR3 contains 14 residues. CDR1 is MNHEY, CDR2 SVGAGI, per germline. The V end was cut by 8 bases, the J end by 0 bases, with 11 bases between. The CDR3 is CASGSVHSGNTIYF. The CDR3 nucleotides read TGTGCCAGCGGCTCTGTCCACTCTGGAAACACCATATATTTT.